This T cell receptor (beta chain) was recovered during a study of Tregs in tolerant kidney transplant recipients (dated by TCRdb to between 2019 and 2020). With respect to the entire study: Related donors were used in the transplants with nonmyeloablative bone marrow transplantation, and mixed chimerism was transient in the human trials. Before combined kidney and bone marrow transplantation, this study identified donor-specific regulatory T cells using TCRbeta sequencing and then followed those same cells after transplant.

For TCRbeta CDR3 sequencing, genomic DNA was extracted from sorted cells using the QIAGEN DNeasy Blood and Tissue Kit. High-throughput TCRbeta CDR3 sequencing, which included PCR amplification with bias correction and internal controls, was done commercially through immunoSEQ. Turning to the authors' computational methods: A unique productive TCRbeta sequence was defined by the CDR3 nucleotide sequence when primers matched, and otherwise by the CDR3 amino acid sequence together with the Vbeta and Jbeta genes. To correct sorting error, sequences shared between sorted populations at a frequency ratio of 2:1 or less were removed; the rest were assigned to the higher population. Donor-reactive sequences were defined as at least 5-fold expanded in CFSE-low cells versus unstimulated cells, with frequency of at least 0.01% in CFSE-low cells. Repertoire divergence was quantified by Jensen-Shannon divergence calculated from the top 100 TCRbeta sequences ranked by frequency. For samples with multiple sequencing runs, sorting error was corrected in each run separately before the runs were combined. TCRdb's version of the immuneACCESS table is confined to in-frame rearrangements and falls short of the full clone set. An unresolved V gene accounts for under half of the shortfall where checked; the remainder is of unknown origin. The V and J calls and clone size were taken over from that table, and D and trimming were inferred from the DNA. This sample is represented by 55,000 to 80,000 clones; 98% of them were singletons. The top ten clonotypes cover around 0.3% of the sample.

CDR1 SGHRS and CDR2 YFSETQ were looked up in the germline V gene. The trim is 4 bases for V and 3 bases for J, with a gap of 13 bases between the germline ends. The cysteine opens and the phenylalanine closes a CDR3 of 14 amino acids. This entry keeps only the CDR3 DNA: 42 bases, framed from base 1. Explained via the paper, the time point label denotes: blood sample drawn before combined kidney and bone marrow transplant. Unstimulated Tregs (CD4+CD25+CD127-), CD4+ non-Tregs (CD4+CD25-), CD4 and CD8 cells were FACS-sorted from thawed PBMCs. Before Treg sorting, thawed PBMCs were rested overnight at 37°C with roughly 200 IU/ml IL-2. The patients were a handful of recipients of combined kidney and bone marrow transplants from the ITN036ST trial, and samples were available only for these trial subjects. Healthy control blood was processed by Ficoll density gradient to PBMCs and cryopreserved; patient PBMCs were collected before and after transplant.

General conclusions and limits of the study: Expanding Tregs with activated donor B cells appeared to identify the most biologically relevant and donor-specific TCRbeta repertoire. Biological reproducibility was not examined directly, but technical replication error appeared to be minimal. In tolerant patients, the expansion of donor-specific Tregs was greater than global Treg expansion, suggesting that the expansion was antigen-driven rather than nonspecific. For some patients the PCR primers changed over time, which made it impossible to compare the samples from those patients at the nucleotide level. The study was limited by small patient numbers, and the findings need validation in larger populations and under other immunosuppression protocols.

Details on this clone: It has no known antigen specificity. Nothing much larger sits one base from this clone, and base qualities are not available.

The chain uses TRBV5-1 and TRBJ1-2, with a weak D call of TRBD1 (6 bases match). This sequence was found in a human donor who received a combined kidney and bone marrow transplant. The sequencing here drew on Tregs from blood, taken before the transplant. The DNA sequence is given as TGCGCCAGCAGCCCCCAGGGGTCGGACTATGGCTACACCTTC. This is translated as CASSPQGSDYGYTF.